This T cell receptor (beta chain) was recovered during a study of blood T cell repertoires in COVID-19 (dated by TCRdb to about 2020). In the study overall: The collaborator samples originated in the United States, Italy and Spain and spanned the acute and convalescent phases of COVID-19. Sample metadata almost always included a de-identified subject ID, COVID-19 status, age in years and sex. Where available, HLA class I and class II types were obtained from metadata supplied by the sample provider rather than from assay-based typing. The repertoires were released in a freely available public database meant as a resource for research on the immune response to SARS-CoV-2. The dataset comprised deeply sampled blood TCRbeta repertoires from subjects exposed to, actively infected with, or recovered from COVID-19. Samples were obtained from the ongoing ImmuneRACE study (first 160 participants) and from 1,254 subjects provided by 6 global collaborators. The material from the prospective study consisted of cDNA or gDNA derived from T cells, B-cell-depleted T cells, or PBMCs. Overall results and qualifications from the work: How much clinical and demographic metadata was included differed by source and by participant, and the metadata was provided uncurated.

From the cysteine through the phenylalanine, the CDR3 covers 15 amino acids. The read is trimmed to its CDR3 DNA, 45 bases read in frame from base 1. Trimming leaves V shorter by 0 bases and J shorter by 4 bases, with the junction holding 6 bases beyond the gene matches. CDR1 and CDR2 are read off the germline V gene (reference sequence) as SGHNT and YYREEE. Participants in the prospective study were aged about 18 to 89 years, lived in 20 to 25 United States geographic areas, and enrolled through a virtual design. Cohort assignment in the prospective study relied on participant-reported clinical history from a screening survey and a study questionnaire. In the prospective study, whole blood, serum and a nasopharyngeal or oropharyngeal swab were collected from each participant by mobile phlebotomists. Prospective study participants could optionally give additional blood draws and questionnaires over an approximately two-month period. Before DNA extraction, blood samples from the prospective study were shipped at room temperature or frozen.

About this clone itself: The clone's antigen remains unknown. No per-base quality is available; no much larger clone lies one base away.

TCRbeta CDR3 regions were amplified from genomic DNA by means of the immunoSEQ Assay, a bias-controlled multiplex PCR. The authors processed their data as follows. The number of nucleated cells in each sample was estimated from the amplification of reference gene primers within the assay. To quantify the absolute abundance of each unique TCRbeta CDR3 rearrangement, sequence reads were collapsed and filtered. For each sample, productive Simpson clonality was calculated as the square root of Simpson's diversity index across productive rearrangements. TCRdb re-hosts the immuneACCESS table, in-frame sequences only. Its copies lack some clones; in the studies checked, an unresolved V gene accounts for under half of them, and the cause for the rest is not known. V and J calls and clone size come straight from that table; D and trimming were deduced from the DNA. Counted in this sample were hundreds of thousands of clones; about 86% of them appeared once. Approximately 4% of the sample is held by the ten biggest clonotypes.

The chain links TRBV5-4 with TRBJ2-5, and 7 junctional nucleotides match TRBD2. The sequence was collected from a man younger than 45 with acute COVID-19. Sequences were obtained from PBMCs or T cells enriched from blood (not recorded which). The bases read TGTGCCAGCAGCTTGGAGGGGACTACTGTAGAGACCCAGTACTTC. Translated, this is CASSLEGTTVETQYF.